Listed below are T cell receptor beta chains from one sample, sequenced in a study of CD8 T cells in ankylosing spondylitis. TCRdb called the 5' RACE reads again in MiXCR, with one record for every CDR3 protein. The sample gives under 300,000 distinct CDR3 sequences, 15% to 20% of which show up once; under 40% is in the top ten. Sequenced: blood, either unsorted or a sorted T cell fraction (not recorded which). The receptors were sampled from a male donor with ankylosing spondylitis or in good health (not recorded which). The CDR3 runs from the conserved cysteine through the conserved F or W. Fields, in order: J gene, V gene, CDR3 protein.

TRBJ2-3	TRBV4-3	CASNQDLGQGAVGDTQYF
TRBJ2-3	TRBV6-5	CASSTRDTQYF
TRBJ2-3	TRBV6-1	CASSELRAGRTDTQYF
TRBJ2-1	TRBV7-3	CASSLTVRSYNEQFF
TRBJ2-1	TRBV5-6	CASSPRGLYNEQFF
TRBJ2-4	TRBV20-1	CCTARLAEGAKNIQYF
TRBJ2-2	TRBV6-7	CAYRGTGGLFF
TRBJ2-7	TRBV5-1	CASSLYSGRAPYEQYF
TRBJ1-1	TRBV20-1	CSAALNTEAFF
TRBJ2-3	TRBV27	CASSLGTPGVTQYF
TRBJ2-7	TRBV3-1	CASSQVARGVYEQYF
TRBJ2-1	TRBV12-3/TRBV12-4	CASSTRGESIDNEQFF
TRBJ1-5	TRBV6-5	CASSYSDPWEGNQPQHF
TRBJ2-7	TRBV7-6	CASSLAAGENYEQYF